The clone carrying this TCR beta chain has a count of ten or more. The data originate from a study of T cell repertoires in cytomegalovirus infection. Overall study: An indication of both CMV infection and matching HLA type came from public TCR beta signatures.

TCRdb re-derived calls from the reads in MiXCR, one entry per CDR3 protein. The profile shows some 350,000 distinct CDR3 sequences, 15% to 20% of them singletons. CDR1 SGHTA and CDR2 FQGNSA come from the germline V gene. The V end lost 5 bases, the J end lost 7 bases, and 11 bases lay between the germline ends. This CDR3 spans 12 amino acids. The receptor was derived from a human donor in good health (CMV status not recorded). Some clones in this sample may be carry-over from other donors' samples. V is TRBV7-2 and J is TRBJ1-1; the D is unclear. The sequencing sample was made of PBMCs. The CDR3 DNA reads TGTGCCAGCAGCCTAAGGCGGTTTGAAGCTTTCTTT. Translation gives CASSLRRFEAFF.